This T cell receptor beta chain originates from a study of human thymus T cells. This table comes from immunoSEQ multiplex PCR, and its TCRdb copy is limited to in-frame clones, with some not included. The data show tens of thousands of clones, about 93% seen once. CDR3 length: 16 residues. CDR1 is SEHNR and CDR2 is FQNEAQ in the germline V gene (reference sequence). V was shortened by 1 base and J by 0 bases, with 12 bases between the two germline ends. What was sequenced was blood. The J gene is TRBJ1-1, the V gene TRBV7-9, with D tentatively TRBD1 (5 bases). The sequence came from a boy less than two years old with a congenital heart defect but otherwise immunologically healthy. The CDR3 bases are TGTGCCAGCAGCTTAGTATCAGGGTTTATGAACACTGAAGCTTTCTTT. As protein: CASSLVSGFMNTEAFF.